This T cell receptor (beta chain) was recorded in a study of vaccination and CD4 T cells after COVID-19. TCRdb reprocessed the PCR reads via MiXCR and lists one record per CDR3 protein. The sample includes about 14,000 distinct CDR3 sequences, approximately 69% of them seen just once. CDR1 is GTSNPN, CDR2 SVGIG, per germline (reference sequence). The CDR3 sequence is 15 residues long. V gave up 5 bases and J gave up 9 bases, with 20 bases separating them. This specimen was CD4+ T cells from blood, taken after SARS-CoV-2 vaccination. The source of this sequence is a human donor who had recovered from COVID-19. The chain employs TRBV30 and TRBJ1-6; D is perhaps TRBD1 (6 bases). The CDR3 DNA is TGTGCCTGGGGCCACCGGGGACAACCGGGTTCACCCCTCCACTTT. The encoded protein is CAWGHRGQPGSPLHF.